The next 14 T cell receptor beta chains were all read from a single sample in a study of beta chain features in type 1 diabetes. All of the isolated RNA was reverse transcribed, so expressed TCRB transcripts were sequenced. The table came from immunoSEQ multiplex PCR; TCRdb's copy has only in-frame clones and leaves some out. The table shows over 350,000 clones, with approximately 16% occurring only once. The sequencing input was naive CD4+ T cells from blood. The receptors come from a woman in her late teens or twenties in good health.

Here the CDR3 reads CASTPDRGTEAFF. CDR3 bases: TGTGCCAGTACCCCCGACAGGGGTACTGAAGCTTTCTTT. This sequence joins TRBV19 and TRBJ1-1; 8 bases map to TRBD1. J was trimmed by 5 bases and V by 7 bases; bases with no gene match: 6. The germline V gene has CDR1 LNHDA and CDR2 SQIVND (reference sequence). The CDR3 runs to 13 residues.

This clone was seen a few times. This chain links TRBV7-9 with TRBJ1-3; 8 bases are a match to TRBD1. The length of the CDR3 is 16 residues. CDR1 is SEHNR, CDR2 FQNEAQ, per germline (reference sequence). V shed 6 bases, J shed 2 bases, and the junction held 9 bases outside the gene matches. CDR3 DNA: TGTGCCAGCAGTTCCGACAGGGGAGTCCCTGGAAACACCATATATTTT. It is translated as CASSSDRGVPGNTIYF.

This clone was counted between two and nine times. The chain is built from TRBV5-1 and TRBJ2-5, with D possibly matching TRBD2 (5 bases). V was clipped by 2 bases and J by 2 bases, with 10 bases between them. This CDR3 has 14 amino acids. Germline CDR1 and CDR2: SGHRS and YFSETQ. This CDR3 is CASSFQDWQETQYF. CDR3 DNA sequence: TGCGCCAGCAGCTTCCAGGACTGGCAAGAGACCCAGTACTTC. The full variable domain, completed using reference TRBV5-1 and TRBJ2-5, is KAGVTQTPRYLIKTRGQQVTLSCSPISGHRSVSWYQQTPGQGLQFLFEYFSETQRNKGNFPGRFSGRQFSNSRSEMNVSTLELGDSALYLCASSFQDWQETQYFGPGTRLLVL.

As regards this clone: Other nucleotide sequences in the sample specify the same CDR3. This chain uses TRBV28 with TRBJ2-7, with D perhaps matching TRBD2 (6 bases). The length of the CDR3 is 14 residues. In germline, CDR1 is MDHEN, CDR2 SYDVKM. The ends were cut back, 4 bases at V and 1 base at J, with 11 bases in the middle. The CDR3 region has the DNA TGTGCCAGCAGTTCGGGAGATTCGTCCTACGAGCAGTACTTC. Residues: CASSSGDSSYEQYF.

This clone was counted between two and nine times. The chain couples TRBV7-3 to TRBJ2-3; D ambiguous. Germline V gene lookup returns CDR1 SGHTA and CDR2 FQGTGA. Between the trimmed V and J ends, which lost 1 base and 1 base, there was a span of 6 bases. The CDR3 covers 14 residues. The CDR3 nucleotides read TGTGCCAGCAGCTTAAATCCGGGCACAGATACGCAGTATTTT. This gives the protein CASSLNPGTDTQYF.

This chain connects TRBV7-2 to TRBJ2-3; no clear D. The V gene's germline CDR1 is SGHTA and CDR2 FQGNSA. Deletions cut 2 bases from V and 6 bases from J, with 12 bases between. The CDR3 spans 14 residues. The CDR3 here is CASSLLNSPDTQYF. CDR3 coding DNA: TGTGCCAGCAGCTTACTGAACTCTCCCGATACGCAGTATTTT.

This clone was detected a few times. The chain combines TRBV7-9 with TRBJ2-4; TRBD2 aligns across 13 bases. The CDR3 is 16 residues long. The V segment lost 2 bases and the J segment 8 bases; nucleotides outside the gene matches: 6. Germline values: CDR1 SEHNR, CDR2 FQNEAQ (reference sequence). The CDR3 DNA reads TGTGCCAGCAGCTTAACTAGCGGGAGGGCCGGGGACATTCAGTACTTC. Protein product: CASSLTSGRAGDIQYF. Full variable domain (outside the CDR3, taken from reference TRBV7-9 and TRBJ2-4): DTGVSQNPRHKITKRGQNVTFRCDPISEHNRLYWYRQTLGQGPEFLTYFQNEAQLEKSRLLSDRFSAERPKGSFSTLEIQRTEQGDSAMYLCASSLTSGRAGDIQYFGAGTRLSVL.

The chain recombines TRBV18 with TRBJ1-1; D uncertain. Germline V gives CDR1 KGHSH, CDR2 LQKENI. The CDR3 totals 12 residues. V lost 1 base and J 5 bases, leaving 5 bases between the germline ends. In DNA form, the CDR3 reads TGTGCCAGCTCACCACAGGAGACTGAAGCTTTCTTT. It translates to CASSPQETEAFF. The whole variable domain, remainder taken from reference TRBV18 and TRBJ1-1, is NAGVMQNPRHLVRRRGQEARLRCSPMKGHSHVYWYRQLPEEGLKFMVYLQKENIIDESGMPKERFSAEFPKEGPSILRIQQVVRGDSAAYFCASSPQETEAFFGQGTRLTVV.

The chain is built from TRBV7-9 and TRBJ2-7; TRBD2 aligns across 7 bases. The CDR3 has 18 residues. V shed 2 bases and J 0 bases; nucleotides not matched to a gene: 13. Germline CDR1 is SEHNR and CDR2 is FQNEAQ (reference sequence). DNA of the CDR3: TGTGCCAGCAGCTTAAAGGGAGGTCTAGCGGATACCTCCTACGAGCAGTACTTC. Translating gives CASSLKGGLADTSYEQYF.

The chain has TRBV20-1 and TRBJ1-1; D unclear. V dropped 5 bases and J dropped 4 bases, with 8 bases sitting between them. The CDR3 contains 11 residues. Germline values: CDR1 DFQATT, CDR2 SNEGSKA (reference sequence). DNA of the CDR3: TGCAGTGCTCTGGCGGGCACTGAAGCTTTCTTT. It codes for CSALAGTEAFF.

This chain uses TRBV10-3 with TRBJ2-1, with 8 bases aligning to TRBD2. The CDR3 is 12 residues long. J was trimmed by 8 bases and V by 8 bases; bases with no gene match: 5. CDR1 and CDR2 from the germline V gene are ENHRY and SYGVKD. CDR3 coding DNA: TGTGCCATCGGTACTAGCGGTGATGAGCAGTTCTTC. Amino acid sequence: CAIGTSGDEQFF.

This clone has a handful of counts. The same CDR3 arises from other DNA sequences in this sample as well. The chain combines TRBV7-9 with TRBJ2-3, with D tentatively TRBD2 (5 bases). This CDR3 is 13 amino acids long. V was shortened by 3 bases and J by 1 base, with 5 bases between the two germline ends. Germline V CDR1 and CDR2: SEHNR, FQNEAQ (reference sequence). The CDR3 nucleotides are TGTGCCAGCAGCTTCGGGGGCACAGATACGCAGTATTTT. This encodes CASSFGGTDTQYF.

This clone was counted a few times. The J gene is TRBJ1-1, the V gene TRBV6-5, with 8 bases matching TRBD1. V was pared by 2 bases and J by 11 bases, with 7 bases of the junction left unmatched. The CDR3 totals 13 residues. CDR1 and CDR2 (germline): MNHEY, SVGAGI. The CDR3 sequence: CASSYRTGRAAFF. In DNA form, the CDR3 reads TGTGCCAGCAGTTACAGGACAGGGAGAGCGGCTTTCTTT.

This clone was recorded a few times. V usage is TRBV14 and J usage is TRBJ1-1; D gene unclear. V was trimmed by 4 bases and J by 1 base, leaving 7 bases between them. This CDR3 contains 13 residues. Germline lookup yields CDR1 SGHDN and CDR2 FVKESK. The CDR3 reads CASSRYRNTEAFF. DNA of the CDR3: TGTGCCAGCAGCCGGTACAGGAACACTGAAGCTTTCTTT. Variable domain in full (rest from reference TRBV14 and TRBJ1-1): EAGVTQFPSHSVIEKGQTVTLRCDPISGHDNLYWYRRVMGKEIKFLLHFVKESKQDESGMPNNRFLAERTGGTYSTLKVQPAELEDSGVYFCASSRYRNTEAFFGQGTRLTVV.